These 19 T cell receptor beta chains came from one sample sequenced in a study of T cells after posttransplantation cyclophosphamide. Cells defined as naive were viable CD3+CD4+ or CD3+CD8+ and CCR7+CD45RA+CD45RO-CD95-CD27+CD28+. Generated by immunoSEQ multiplex PCR, the TCRdb table keeps only in-frame clones and is missing some. The sample carries some 9,700 clones, roughly 98% recorded once. What was sequenced was naive CD4+ T cells sorted from PBMCs. These receptor sequences come from a woman aged 55-69 years in good health, CMV-negative, and a related stem cell transplant donor.

The gene calls are TRBV9 and TRBJ1-3; the D gene is possibly TRBD1 (5 bases). The CDR3 consists of 17 residues. CDR1 is SGDLS and CDR2 is YYNGEE in the germline V gene. Trimming left V 1 base short and J 1 base short, with 15 bases between. CDR3 bases: TGTGCCAGCAGCGTAAGTACAGGACGGTCTTCTGGAAACACCATATATTTT. Translated, it gives CASSVSTGRSSGNTIYF.

The gene calls are TRBV28 and TRBJ2-1; 10 bases are shared with TRBD2. The CDR3 is made up of 15 amino acids. The trim removed 6 bases at V and 7 bases at J, leaving 9 bases unmatched. Per germline, CDR1 MDHEN and CDR2 SYDVKM. CDR3 nucleotide sequence: TGTGCCAGCAGCGCCCCTAGCGGGAGTACGAATGAGCAGTTCTTC. This encodes CASSAPSGSTNEQFF.

A note on this clone: Germline is not matched at one junction end, which may reflect a read error. This CDR3 is also generated by other DNA sequences in the sample. V usage is TRBV5-5 and J usage is TRBJ1-6; D remains unclear. Germline V gives CDR1 SGHKS, CDR2 YYEKEE (reference sequence). The CDR3 length is 13 residues. The CDR3 sequence is CASSPGTNSPLHF. CDR3 in DNA: TGTGCCAGCAGCCCGGGAACTAATTCCCCCCTCCACTTT.

The CDR3 region is CASSEFKRQGKNTEAFF. The CDR3 DNA reads as TGTGCCAGCAGTGAATTCAAACGACAGGGCAAGAACACTGAAGCTTTCTTT. This chain connects TRBV6-1 to TRBJ1-1, with TRBD1 matching over 7 bases. CDR1 and CDR2 from the germline V gene are MNHNS and SASEGT. The V gene end was trimmed by 2 bases and the J gene end by 1 base; junction bases not matched to a gene: 10. The CDR3 loop spans 17 amino acids.

On this clone: The junction and the germline gene differ at one end; a read error may be behind it. The same CDR3 can be traced to other DNA sequences in this sample. The V gene is TRBV5-1, the J gene TRBJ1-6; D is uncertain. The CDR3 sequence is 15 residues long. The germline V gene has CDR1 SGHRS and CDR2 YFSETQ. The CDR3 here is CASSLDGAFNSPLHF. The DNA for the CDR3 is TGCGCCAGCAGCTTGGATGGAGCCTTTAATTCCCCCCTCCACTTT.

J is TRBJ2-2 and V is TRBV4-1, with a weak D call TRBD2 (6 bases). The germline V and J ends were trimmed by 2 bases and 6 bases, with 19 bases remaining between them. The CDR3 sequence is 17 residues long. The germline gives CDR1 MGHRA, CDR2 YSYEKL. The CDR3 here is CASSQSLGGPRAGELFF. The CDR3 region has the DNA TGCGCCAGCAGCCAATCCCTGGGGGGACCCCGTGCCGGGGAGCTGTTTTTT.

As to this clone: Other DNA sequences in the sample encode the same CDR3. The chain uses TRBV5-1 and TRBJ1-6, with D perhaps matching TRBD1 (5 bases). CDR1 and CDR2 (germline): SGHRS, YFSETQ. CDR3 length: 12 amino acids. The ends were cut back, 6 bases at V and 6 bases at J, with 7 bases in the middle. This CDR3 reads CASTDINSPLHF. The CDR3 coding sequence is TGCGCCAGCACGGACATTAATTCACCCCTCCACTTT.

This clone was detected once. V gene TRBV19 combines with J gene TRBJ1-2, with 9 bases lining up with TRBD1. V was pared by 11 bases and J by 8 bases, with 12 bases of the junction left unmatched. The germline V gene has CDR1 LNHDA and CDR2 SQIVND (reference sequence). CDR3 length: 13 residues. CDR3 coding DNA: TGTGCCGCCTTAATGACAGGGGGAGGGGGCTACACCTTC. It specifies CAALMTGGGGYTF.

This chain connects TRBV7-2 to TRBJ1-2, with 8 bases matching TRBD1. From germline, CDR1 is SGHTA and CDR2 FQGNSA. The J segment lost 8 bases and the V segment lost 1 base, leaving 9 bases of the junction unmatched. CDR3 length: 15 amino acids. The CDR3 loop is CASSLVRQGAGGYTF. DNA for the CDR3: TGTGCCAGCAGCTTAGTTCGTCAGGGGGCGGGAGGCTACACCTTC.

The chain carries TRBV19 and TRBJ1-1; 8 positions agree with TRBD1. Trimming removed 5 bases from V and 5 bases from J; junction bases left unmatched: 7. The V gene's germline CDR1 is LNHDA and CDR2 SQIVND (reference sequence). This CDR3 is 14 amino acids long. CDR3 residues: CASSVGDRRTEAFF. CDR3 coding DNA: TGTGCCAGTAGTGTGGGGGACAGGAGAACTGAAGCTTTCTTT. The full variable domain, rest sourced from reference TRBV19 and TRBJ1-1, is DGGITQSPKYLFRKEGQNVTLSCEQNLNHDAMYWYRQDPGQGLRLIYYSQIVNDFQKGDIAEGYSVSREKKESFPLTVTSAQKNPTAFYLCASSVGDRRTEAFFGQGTRLTVV.

The rearrangement uses TRBV19 and TRBJ1-4; D is unclear. In germline, CDR1 is LNHDA, CDR2 SQIVND (reference sequence). Between the trimmed V and J ends, which lost 6 bases and 0 bases, there was a span of 8 bases. The CDR3 is 14 amino acids. CDR3 DNA sequence: TGTGCCAGTAGGACACCAGCAACTAATGAAAAACTGTTTTTT. Amino acids: CASRTPATNEKLFF.

The chain carries TRBV4-3 and TRBJ2-1; 8 positions match TRBD2. The CDR3 is made up of 17 amino acids. Germline V CDR1 and CDR2: LGHNA, YSLEER. The J segment lost 4 bases and the V segment lost 0 bases, leaving 8 bases of the junction unmatched. CDR3 region: CASSQESGGGSYNEQFF. The CDR3, as DNA: TGCGCCAGCAGCCAAGAAAGTGGCGGGGGGTCGTACAATGAGCAGTTCTTC.

The gene calls are TRBV19 and TRBJ2-3; no clear D. Germline V gives CDR1 LNHDA, CDR2 SQIVND (reference sequence). This CDR3 has 14 amino acids. V was shortened by 5 bases and J by 1 base, with 10 bases between the two germline ends. The CDR3 here is CASSLRLGTDTQYF. In nucleotides, the CDR3 is TGTGCCAGTAGTCTCCGACTGGGCACAGATACGCAGTATTTT.

This chain connects TRBV18 to TRBJ1-2, with 9 positions matching TRBD1. V shed 5 bases, J shed 4 bases, and the junction held 8 bases outside the gene matches. Germline CDR1 KGHSH, CDR2 LQKENI. CDR3 size: 15 residues. In DNA form, the CDR3 reads TGTGCCAGCTCAGCCGACAGGGGGGACTTCTATGGCTACACCTTC. Protein sequence: CASSADRGDFYGYTF. Using reference TRBV18 and TRBJ1-2 for the parts outside the CDR3, the full variable domain is NAGVMQNPRHLVRRRGQEARLRCSPMKGHSHVYWYRQLPEEGLKFMVYLQKENIIDESGMPKERFSAEFPKEGPSILRIQQVVRGDSAAYFCASSADRGDFYGYTFGSGTRLTVV.

The chain carries TRBV15 and TRBJ1-5; 8 nucleotides match TRBD1. CDR1 is LNHNV, CDR2 YYDKDF, per germline (reference sequence). V lost 1 base, J lost 7 bases, and 12 bases stayed unmatched. This CDR3 region has 17 residues. The CDR3 region is CATSRVTGTGPRQPQHF. The CDR3 region has the DNA TGTGCCACCAGCAGAGTGACCGGGACAGGACCACGACAGCCCCAGCATTTT.

CDR3 residues: CASSGLAGGFNEQFF. The CDR3 DNA reads as TGTGCCAGCTCGGGACTAGCGGGAGGGTTCAATGAGCAGTTCTTC. The chain uses TRBV25-1 and TRBJ2-1; 16 bases agree with TRBD2. V gave up 8 bases and J gave up 6 bases; unmatched junction bases: 4. Germline V gene lookup returns CDR1 MGHDK and CDR2 SYGVNS. The CDR3 contains 15 residues. The whole variable domain, remainder taken from reference TRBV25-1 and TRBJ2-1, is EADIYQTPRYLVIGTGKKITLECSQTMGHDKMYWYQQDPGMELHLIHYSYGVNSTEKGDLSSESTVSRIRTEHFPLTLESARPSHTSQYLCASSGLAGGFNEQFFGPGTRLTVL.

This rearrangement joins TRBV5-1 to TRBJ2-1, with 9 bases that match TRBD2. This CDR3 has 14 residues. From germline, CDR1 is SGHRS and CDR2 YFSETQ. The junction had 4 bases not matched to a gene; V was cut back by 4 bases and J by 5 bases. In DNA form, the CDR3 reads TGCGCCAGCAGCCCCTCTAGCGGGAACAATGAGCAGTTCTTC. It is translated as CASSPSSGNNEQFF.

The chain couples TRBV5-5 to TRBJ1-5; weak D call: TRBD1 (5 bases). Germline lookup yields CDR1 SGHKS and CDR2 YYEKEE (reference sequence). Trimming stripped 0 bases from V and 0 bases from J, with 7 bases between. CDR3 size: 15 residues. CDR3 protein: CASSLEGYSNQPQHF. CDR3 sequence (DNA): TGTGCCAGCAGCTTGGAGGGGTATAGCAATCAGCCCCAGCATTTT.

V is TRBV27 and J is TRBJ2-7, with 8 bases matching TRBD1. V shed 6 bases, J shed 2 bases, and the junction held 6 bases outside the gene matches. The CDR3 is made up of 14 amino acids. Germline assignment: CDR1 MNHEY and CDR2 SMNVEV (reference sequence). CDR3 sequence reads: CASSTGQEAYEQYF. In DNA, the CDR3 is TGTGCCAGCAGCACGGGACAGGAAGCCTACGAGCAGTACTTC.